What follows are 26 T cell receptor beta chains derived from one specimen sequenced in a study of shared clonotypes between healthy human individuals. Clones were sequenced by immunoSEQ multiplex PCR, and TCRdb holds only the in-frame ones, with some missing. In the table there are 1,500,000 or so clones, roughly 96% of which are singletons. Sequenced: naive CD4+ T cells sorted from blood. Subset: CD45RA+ positively selected. The receptor source for this set is a young man in good health.

The chain links TRBV7-8 to TRBJ2-7; D unresolved. Germline CDR1 reads SGHVS; CDR2 reads FQNEAQ. V was pared by 2 bases and J by 5 bases, with 10 bases between. There are 13 residues in the CDR3. This CDR3 reads CASSLSQPNEQYF. The CDR3 DNA reads TGTGCCAGCAGCTTATCCCAGCCTAACGAGCAGTACTTC.

The sample holds one count of this clone. Other DNA sequences from this sample encode an identical CDR3 as well. The chain employs TRBV2 and TRBJ2-5; D is perhaps TRBD1 (5 bases). The V end lost 4 bases, the J end lost 0 bases, and 9 bases lay between the germline ends. CDR1 is SNHLY, CDR2 FYNNEI, per germline. The CDR3 totals 14 residues. In nucleotides, the CDR3 is TGTGCCAGCAGTGGGGGCCGGTACCAAGAGACCCAGTACTTC. It specifies CASSGGRYQETQYF.

The chain employs TRBV18 and TRBJ1-2; a weak D match, TRBD1 (6 bases). V gave up 5 bases and J gave up 8 bases, with 12 bases separating them. Per the germline V gene, CDR1 is KGHSH and CDR2 is LQKENI. The CDR3 extends over 12 amino acids. CDR3 sequence reads: CASSGNRDGYTF. The CDR3 DNA reads as TGTGCCAGCTCAGGAAACAGGGACGGCTACACCTTC.

CDR3: CASPRGVWPYEQYF. The CDR3 bases are TGTGCCAGCCCAAGGGGGGTTTGGCCCTACGAGCAGTACTTC. The chain carries TRBV21-1 and TRBJ2-7. TRBV21-1 is termed a pseudogene. The CDR3 length is 14 residues.

The count of this clone is one. The chain joins TRBV10-3 to TRBJ1-5; possible D gene TRBD1, 6 bases. V was cut by 7 bases and J by 3 bases, with 10 bases left in between. This CDR3 has 13 amino acids. The V gene's germline CDR1 is ENHRY and CDR2 SYGVKD. The CDR3 protein is CAIMDRPNQPQHF. The CDR3, as DNA: TGTGCCATCATGGACAGACCCAATCAGCCCCAGCATTTT.

The chain has TRBV5-1 and TRBJ2-1, with 7 bases identical to TRBD1. This CDR3 has 17 residues. CDR1 SGHRS and CDR2 YFSETQ come from the germline V gene. V gave up 3 bases and J gave up 9 bases; unmatched junction bases: 18. As DNA, the CDR3 is TGCGCCAGCAGCTACGAACGAGGGACAGTGCTCCTATTTGAGCAGTTCTTC. This sequence encodes CASSYERGTVLLFEQFF. Looking up the rest from reference TRBV5-1 and TRBJ2-1 gives the full variable domain: KAGVTQTPRYLIKTRGQQVTLSCSPISGHRSVSWYQQTPGQGLQFLFEYFSETQRNKGNFPGRFSGRQFSNSRSEMNVSTLELGDSALYLCASSYERGTVLLFEQFFGPGTRLTVL.

This chain connects TRBV9 to TRBJ2-1; TRBD1 aligns across 8 bases. The CDR3 sequence is 15 residues long. V was pared by 5 bases and J by 6 bases, with 10 bases of the junction left unmatched. In germline, CDR1 is SGDLS, CDR2 YYNGEE. In nucleotides, the CDR3 is TGTGCCAGCAGTACGGCAGGGGGCGCCTTCAATGAGCAGTTCTTC. Its translation: CASSTAGGAFNEQFF. Full variable domain (missing parts from reference TRBV9 and TRBJ2-1): DSGVTQTPKHLITATGQRVTLRCSPRSGDLSVYWYQQSLDQGLQFLIQYYNGEERAKGNILERFSAQQFPDLHSELNLSSLELGDSALYFCASSTAGGAFNEQFFGPGTRLTVL.

The gene calls are TRBV9 and TRBJ2-2; no reliable D call. The CDR3 covers 12 residues. V lost 5 bases to trimming and J lost 4 bases, with 6 bases between them. Germline CDR1 reads SGDLS; CDR2 reads YYNGEE. Written as DNA, the CDR3 is TGTGCCAGCAGTTTTGGCACCGGGGAGCTGTTTTTT. Encoded protein: CASSFGTGELFF.

The CDR3 region has the DNA TGTGCCAGTAGTATAGAAAGCGGGAGCTACGAGCAGTACTTC. Translated, it gives CASSIESGSYEQYF. The V gene is TRBV19, the J gene TRBJ2-7; 8 bases line up with TRBD2. The CDR3 spans 14 residues. CDR1 and CDR2 from the germline V gene are LNHDA and SQIVND (reference sequence). V lost 0 bases to trimming and J lost 3 bases; unmatched junction nucleotides: 1.

This clone has only one observation. This sequence joins TRBV30 and TRBJ2-1; 12 bases fit TRBD2. V lost 3 bases and J lost 4; bases outside the gene matches: 7. Germline CDR1 is GTSNPN and CDR2 is SVGIG (reference sequence). CDR3 size: 16 residues. CDR3 loop: CAWSKTSGRSYNEQFF. The CDR3 region has the DNA TGTGCCTGGAGCAAGACTAGCGGGAGATCTTACAATGAGCAGTTCTTC.

This clone was seen once. The chain employs TRBV7-9 and TRBJ2-1, with 11 bases fitting TRBD2. The germline CDR1 and CDR2 sequences are SEHNR and FQNEAQ (reference sequence). This CDR3 is built from 18 residues. The trim removed 6 bases at V and 3 bases at J, leaving 13 bases unmatched. CDR3 DNA sequence: TGTGCCAGCAGATCACGGGGATGGGGGACTAGCGGCTACAATGAGCAGTTCTTC. Residues: CASRSRGWGTSGYNEQFF.

About this clone: The same CDR3 arises from other DNA sequences in this sample as well. The chain combines TRBV5-6 with TRBJ1-5; D gene uncertain. In germline, CDR1 is SGHDT, CDR2 YYEEEE. This CDR3 spans 12 amino acids. Trimming removed 4 bases at V and 4 bases at J, with 6 bases between. For the CDR3, the DNA is TGTGCCAGCAGCCTCCGTAATCAGCCCCAGCATTTT. Its translation is CASSLRNQPQHF.

This clone was detected a few times. Different DNA sequences within this sample yield the same CDR3. V gene TRBV6-1 combines with J gene TRBJ2-7, with D perhaps matching TRBD1 (6 bases). The CDR3 has 14 amino acids. Germline lookup yields CDR1 MNHNS and CDR2 SASEGT. V gave up 3 bases and J gave up 2 bases, with 11 bases separating them. The CDR3 coding sequence is TGTGCCAGCAGTGACAGGGGTGGGCCCTACGAGCAGTACTTC. Translated, it gives CASSDRGGPYEQYF.

The V call is TRBV28, the J call TRBJ1-4, with D hard to call. The CDR3 is made up of 12 amino acids. Germline lookup yields CDR1 MDHEN and CDR2 SYDVKM. V was shortened by 2 bases and J by 9 bases, with 7 bases between the two germline ends. This chain's CDR3 is CASSLSKQKLFF. For the CDR3, the DNA is TGTGCCAGCAGTTTAAGTAAGCAAAAACTGTTTTTT.

The CDR3 DNA follows: TGTGCCAGCAGCCGACGGGGGGGCGATTACGGCTACACCTTC. Amino acid sequence: CASSRRGGDYGYTF. This sequence joins TRBV14 and TRBJ1-2; D might be TRBD1 (6 bases). V lost 4 bases to trimming and J lost 8 bases, with 17 bases between them. This CDR3 is built from 14 residues. Germline loops: CDR1 SGHDN, CDR2 FVKESK.

J is TRBJ2-5 and V is TRBV2, with a possible D match to TRBD1 (7 bases). This CDR3 has 15 residues. Trimming took 4 bases from V and 4 from J, leaving 16 bases between them. Germline CDR1 SNHLY, CDR2 FYNNEI. The CDR3 nucleotides read TGTGCCAGCAGTGGCGCGGGGCCAGGGGGAGAGACCCAGTACTTC. It encodes CASSGAGPGGETQYF.

The chain recombines TRBV28 with TRBJ1-1; D remains ambiguous. Per the germline V gene, CDR1 is MDHEN and CDR2 is SYDVKM. With 6 bases removed from V and 8 bases from J, the gap between germline ends came to 10 bases. The CDR3 has 11 amino acids. CDR3 residues: CASSRMQEAFF. In DNA form, the CDR3 reads TGTGCCAGCAGCCGTATGCAAGAAGCTTTCTTT.

The V call is TRBV5-4, the J call TRBJ1-5, with D possibly being TRBD1 (5 bases). Trimming left V 4 bases short and J 6 bases short, with 14 bases between. Looked up from germline, CDR1 is SGHNT and CDR2 is YYREEE (reference sequence). The CDR3 spans 14 residues. The CDR3 loop reads CASSPGRLGQPQHF. DNA for the CDR3: TGTGCCAGCAGCCCGGGACGGCTTGGTCAGCCCCAGCATTTT.

CDR3 sequence (DNA): TGTGCCAGCAGCTCCCGGACAGGGGCCTACAATGAGCAGTTCTTC. Translation gives CASSSRTGAYNEQFF. The gene calls are TRBV11-3 and TRBJ2-1; 9 bases are a match to TRBD1. CDR1 and CDR2 from the germline V gene are SGHNT and YENEEA. The CDR3 has 15 residues. The V segment lost 4 bases and the J segment 2 bases; nucleotides outside the gene matches: 3.

The V and J genes are TRBV7-3 and TRBJ1-2; 10 bases match TRBD1. Germline V gives CDR1 SGHTA, CDR2 FQGTGA. Losses at the gene ends were 2 bases for V and 4 bases for J; bases not matched to a gene: 10. This CDR3 has 17 amino acids. CDR3 amino acids: CASSLDGTGVVGYGYTF. CDR3 DNA: TGTGCCAGCAGCTTAGATGGGACAGGGGTCGTCGGCTATGGCTACACCTTC.

This rearrangement joins TRBV29-1 to TRBJ2-5; 7 bases are shared with TRBD2. The CDR3 consists of 14 residues. V shed 5 bases, J shed 1 base, and the junction held 7 bases outside the gene matches. Germline values: CDR1 SQVTM, CDR2 ANQGSEA. The CDR3 loop reads CSVTQTSLQETQYF. In nucleotides, the CDR3 is TGCAGCGTTACCCAGACTAGCCTCCAAGAGACCCAGTACTTC. Using reference TRBV29-1 and TRBJ2-5 for the parts outside the CDR3, the full variable domain is SAVISQKPSRDICQRGTSLTIQCQVDSQVTMMFWYRQQPGQSLTLIATANQGSEATYESGFVIDKFPISRPNLTFSTLTVSNMSPEDSSIYLCSVTQTSLQETQYFGPGTRLLVL.

This clone has a single count. The chain has TRBV7-6 and TRBJ2-2; 7 bases fit TRBD1. The CDR3 extends over 13 amino acids. V lost 5 bases, J lost 6 bases, and 3 bases stayed unmatched. Germline CDR1 and CDR2: SGHVS and FNYEAQ. DNA for the CDR3: TGTGCCAGCAGCCTGGACAGGCCCGGGGAGCTGTTTTTT. This translates into CASSLDRPGELFF. Supplemented by reference TRBV7-6 and TRBJ2-2, the full variable domain reads GAGVSQSPRYKVTKRGQDVALRCDPISGHVSLYWYRQALGQGPEFLTYFNYEAQQDKSGLPNDRFSAERPEGSISTLTIQRTEQRDSAMYRCASSLDRPGELFFGEGSRLTVL.

The V and J genes are TRBV6-4 and TRBJ2-3; 11 bases fit TRBD2. CDR1 and CDR2 from the germline V gene are MRHNA and SNTAGT. The CDR3 sequence is 16 residues long. J lost 2 bases, V lost 4 bases, and 5 bases had no gene match. The CDR3 DNA reads as TGTGCCAGCAGTGCGACTAGCGGGGCAAACACAGATACGCAGTATTTT. This sequence encodes CASSATSGANTDTQYF.

The chain has TRBV5-4 and TRBJ2-7, with TRBD1 as a possible D gene (6 bases). The CDR3 is 15 residues long. Germline lookup yields CDR1 SGHNT and CDR2 YYREEE (reference sequence). Trimming stripped 4 bases from V and 5 bases from J, with 19 bases between. CDR3 bases: TGTGCCAGCAGCGAATCGACAGGCCCCGGGGACGAGCAGTACTTC. This gives the protein CASSESTGPGDEQYF.

V usage is TRBV29-1 and J usage is TRBJ2-3; D is possibly TRBD2 (6 bases). V shed 4 bases and J shed 4 bases, with 9 bases lying between them. The CDR3 sequence is 12 residues long. Per the germline V gene, CDR1 is SQVTM and CDR2 is ANQGSEA. CDR3 sequence: CSVVWGADTQYF. For the CDR3, the DNA is TGCAGCGTTGTATGGGGGGCAGATACGCAGTATTTT.

The rearrangement links TRBV7-2 to TRBJ2-5, with 7 bases fitting TRBD1. The V segment lost 4 bases and the J segment 4 bases; nucleotides outside the gene matches: 9. The CDR3 covers 15 residues. The V gene's germline CDR1 is SGHTA and CDR2 FQGNSA. The CDR3, as DNA: TGTGCCAGCAGCTACTCGACAGGGTCTGGAGAGACCCAGTACTTC. It specifies CASSYSTGSGETQYF.